The 12 T cell receptor beta chains given below trace back to one sample, sequenced in a study of CD8 T cells in ankylosing spondylitis. Study results and limitations: A motif of 7 to 9 highly homologous TCR beta variants was seen as apparently characteristic of ankylosing spondylitis blood.

Antigen specificity for these receptors is unknown. Each CDR3 protein gets one entry after TCRdb re-called the 5' RACE reads with MiXCR. Of around 450,000 distinct CDR3 sequences in the sample, more than 25% were seen once. Sequences were obtained from blood, either unsorted or a sorted T cell fraction (not recorded which). These receptors were collected from a male donor with ankylosing spondylitis.

CDR3 bases: TGTGCCAGCAGTCTGACCGGGAACCCCTACGAGCAGTACTTC. Amino acids: CASSLTGNPYEQYF. This chain connects TRBV5-6 to TRBJ2-7, with D perhaps TRBD2 (5 bases). V was pared by 5 bases and J by 2 bases, with 14 bases between. The germline V gene has CDR1 SGHDT and CDR2 YYEEEE. CDR3 length equals 14 residues.

This chain links TRBV6-5 with TRBJ1-1; no reliable D call. Germline V lookup: CDR1 MNHEY, CDR2 SVGAGI. The V gene lost 0 bases and the J gene lost 5 bases, with 7 bases spanning the gap. This CDR3 has 13 amino acids. The DNA of the CDR3 is TGTGCCAGCAGTTACTCACGGCTAACTGAAGCTTTCTTT. It codes for CASSYSRLTEAFF.

This clonotype was counted a few times. This sequence joins TRBV20-1 and TRBJ1-2; TRBD1 might be the D (6 bases). The CDR3 spans 13 residues. V gave up 4 bases and J gave up 2 bases, with 11 bases separating them. Germline V gives CDR1 DFQATT, CDR2 SNEGSKA (reference sequence). The CDR3 DNA reads as TGCAGTGCTAAGGGGGAACTCAACTATGGCTACACCTTC. It is translated as CSAKGELNYGYTF.

The rearrangement joins TRBV28 to TRBJ1-5, with 7 nucleotides matching TRBD1. This CDR3 is 17 amino acids long. Unmatched junction bases numbered 13, after V lost 7 bases and J lost 1 base. Germline loops: CDR1 MDHEN, CDR2 SYDVKM. This CDR3 is CASTLWKGAASNQPQHF. CDR3 DNA sequence: TGTGCCAGCACCCTCTGGAAGGGGGCAGCAAGCAATCAGCCCCAGCATTTT.

This clonotype has just a few counts. The rearrangement links TRBV7-9 to TRBJ2-1, with TRBD1 identical over 11 bases. V lost 4 bases, J lost 8 bases, and 7 bases stayed unmatched. The CDR3 sequence is 15 residues long. Per the germline V gene, CDR1 is SEHNR and CDR2 is FQNEAQ (reference sequence). CDR3: CASSSGTGGRDEQFF. CDR3 DNA sequence: TGTGCCAGCAGCTCCGGGACAGGGGGGAGGGATGAGCAGTTCTTC.

This chain joins TRBV20-1 and TRBJ1-2, with D possibly being TRBD1 (5 bases). V shed 0 bases and J shed 3 bases, with 20 bases lying between them. There are 17 residues in the CDR3. From germline, CDR1 is DFQATT and CDR2 SNEGSKA (reference sequence). This CDR3 is CSARDPLGGRADYGYTF. As DNA, the CDR3 is TGCAGTGCTAGAGATCCCCTGGGAGGCAGGGCGGACTATGGCTACACCTTC.

This clonotype was picked up a small number of times. The rearrangement links TRBV2 to TRBJ2-7; D may correspond to TRBD1 or TRBD2 (5 bases each). Per the germline V gene, CDR1 is SNHLY and CDR2 is FYNNEI. V was shortened by 3 bases and J by 6 bases, with 9 bases between the two germline ends. The CDR3 covers 12 residues. CDR3 in amino acids: CASSDTGLEQYF. DNA of the CDR3: TGTGCCAGCAGTGATACGGGGCTCGAGCAGTACTTC.

The chain combines TRBV5-1 with TRBJ2-2; perhaps TRBD2 as D (5 bases). V dropped 3 bases and J dropped 5 bases, with 8 bases sitting between them. The V gene's germline CDR1 is SGHRS and CDR2 YFSETQ. The CDR3 is 13 amino acids. The DNA for the CDR3 is TGCGCCAGCAGCTGGGAGCGTACCGGGGAGCTGTTTTTT. This sequence encodes CASSWERTGELFF.

This clonotype was found once. V and J are TRBV20-1 and TRBJ2-5, with D tentatively TRBD2 (6 bases). Germline loops: CDR1 DFQATT, CDR2 SNEGSKA (reference sequence). The CDR3 contains 16 residues. V was clipped by 5 bases and J by 1 base, with 20 bases between them. The CDR3, as DNA: TGCAGTGCTGCGGGGACGCAGGGATTGTTCCAAGAGACCCAGTACTTC. Its protein product is CSAAGTQGLFQETQYF.

This clonotype was observed once. This chain links TRBV6-1 with TRBJ1-2, with no clear D. V shed 4 bases and J shed 4 bases, with 7 bases lying between them. The germline V gene has CDR1 MNHNS and CDR2 SASEGT. The CDR3 extends over 12 amino acids. In nucleotides, the CDR3 is TGTGCCAGCAGTGGTCATCGCTATGGCTACACCTTC. This translates into CASSGHRYGYTF.

The V gene is TRBV18, the J gene TRBJ1-1; D remains ambiguous. The CDR3 runs 13 residues. CDR1 and CDR2 (germline): KGHSH, LQKENI. Trimming took 1 base from V and 6 from J, leaving 9 bases between them. CDR3 amino acids: CASSPHPDAEAFF. The DNA for the CDR3 is TGTGCCAGCTCACCACATCCGGATGCTGAAGCTTTCTTT.

This chain uses TRBV5-6 with TRBJ1-1; the match to TRBD1 covers 9 bases. CDR1 and CDR2 (germline): SGHDT, YYEEEE. The CDR3 consists of 13 residues. The V and J ends lost 3 bases and 6 bases, in that order; junction bases with no gene match: 3. The DNA for the CDR3 is TGTGCCAGCAGCTGGGACAGGGTCTCTGAAGCTTTCTTT. Amino acids: CASSWDRVSEAFF.